This T cell receptor (beta chain) was sequenced in a study of shared clonotypes between healthy human individuals. Background on the study: A donor's plate count was three for CD4 naive and three for CD4 memory; CD8 naive had two and CD8 memory one. General study points: Clonotypes shared by all four sorted-subset donors had higher generation probabilities than non-shared clonotypes.

Healthy HIV-negative adults with no recent acute infections or vaccinations were recruited as donors. Points on this clone: The antigen is unknown.

Produced via immunoSEQ multiplex PCR; TCRdb's table is partial and in-frame only. The sample contains approximately 2.1 million clones, over 85% of which appear only once. Trimming took off 3 bases at V and 6 bases at J, with 22 bases between the two ends. Germline V gene sequence: CDR1 LGHNA, CDR2 YNFKEQ. This CDR3 is built from 17 residues. The clonotype comes from a man between 18 and 29 years old in good health. Some clones in this sample may be carry-over from other donors' samples. V and J are TRBV4-2 and TRBJ2-3; no clear D gene. Sequencing used naive CD4+ T cells from PBMCs. Subset reported: CD45RA+ positively selected. CDR3 loop: CASSQASSGLLKDTQYF. The DNA of the CDR3 is TGTGCCAGCAGCCAGGCCTCCTCGGGTCTACTCAAGGATACGCAGTATTTT.